This T cell receptor beta chain was recovered during a study of cytomegalovirus exposure and HLA in healthy donors. Overall study findings and caveats: In a later analysis, at a false discovery rate of 0.05, approximately 16,000 TCR beta sequences matched HLA alleles.

This clone was seen only a few times. No antigen is known for it. Germline CDR1 is SNHLY and CDR2 is FYNNEI. The ends were cut back, 5 bases at V and 0 bases at J, with 7 bases in the middle. There are 13 residues in the CDR3. Both 60 Vbeta primers and 13 Jbeta primers went into the PCR. In the authors' methods: It was a later analysis that counted about 80 million unique TCR beta chains, of which 9 million to 13 million were shared. Repertoires were generated with immunoSEQ multiplex PCR, while TCRdb's copy carries only in-frame clones and drops some. Clone size and the V and J calls come from that table; the DNA yielded D and trimming. The sample yields 110,000 to 150,000 clones, approximately 72% seen once.

The origin of this receptor is a man aged 40-49 years in good health and CMV-seronegative. The sequencing input was PBMCs. The genes are TRBV2 and TRBJ1-2; D possibly corresponds to TRBD1 (5 bases). For the CDR3, the DNA is TGTGCCAGCAGTCCGACAGCTAACTATGGCTACACCTTC. Translating gives CASSPTANYGYTF.